The 13 T cell receptor beta chains listed next were all sequenced from one sample in a study of T cells in Graves' hyperthyroidism and ophthalmopathy. Researchers amplified the TCR beta CDR3 regions from RNA transcripts. TCR CDR3 regions were first amplified by RT-PCR with HTBI primers. TCRdb fed the multiplex PCR reads into MiXCR, producing one record per CDR3 protein. Among more than 450,000 distinct CDR3 sequences listed, around 20% were seen once. Material: blood. The source is a man aged 40-49 years with Graves' ophthalmopathy.

This clonotype was counted only a few times. The V gene is TRBV19, the J gene TRBJ1-2; tentatively, D is TRBD1 (5 bases). The CDR3 totals 15 residues. Trimming shortened V by 7 bases and J by 2 bases, and 17 bases separated the two germline ends. Germline CDR1 reads LNHDA; CDR2 reads SQIVND (reference sequence). CDR3 coding DNA: TGTGCCAGTACGCCGGGAGGGGTGAGGAACTATGGCTACACCTTC. It codes for CASTPGGVRNYGYTF.

The genes are TRBV18 and TRBJ2-7; TRBD2 is a possible D gene (6 bases). This CDR3 spans 13 amino acids. CDR1 is KGHSH, CDR2 LQKENI, per germline. V lost 2 bases and J lost 3, with 8 bases in between. In DNA, the CDR3 is TGTGCCAGCTCACCAGGACTACTCTACGAGCAGTACTTC. Translating gives CASSPGLLYEQYF.

This clonotype was seen repeatedly, ten times or more. The chain joins TRBV11-2 to TRBJ1-1; the D gene is possibly TRBD1 (5 bases). In germline, CDR1 is SGHAT, CDR2 FQNNGV. The CDR3 length is 15 residues. Trimming stripped 4 bases from V and 1 base from J, with 13 bases between. The CDR3 DNA reads as TGTGCCAGCAGCTGGCAGGTGGGGCGGAACACTGAAGCTTTCTTT. Amino acid sequence: CASSWQVGRNTEAFF.

The V and J genes are TRBV7-2 and TRBJ1-5, with 8 nucleotides matching TRBD1. The germline gives CDR1 SGHTA, CDR2 FQGNSA. The CDR3 has 15 residues. V shed 5 bases and J 1 base; nucleotides not matched to a gene: 4. The CDR3 here is CASSGRTGSNQPQHF. The CDR3 nucleotides are TGTGCCAGCAGCGGAAGGACAGGGAGCAATCAGCCCCAGCATTTT.

The table lists this clonotype with many counts. The chain couples TRBV11-1 to TRBJ2-7, with a tentative D call TRBD1 (6 bases). This CDR3 is 14 amino acids long. V was trimmed by 3 bases and J by 2 bases, leaving 11 bases between them. Germline V gene lookup returns CDR1 SGHAT and CDR2 FQDESV (reference sequence). Here the CDR3 DNA reads TGTGCCAGCAGCTTCCTAGACAGGACCTACGAGCAGTACTTC. Residues: CASSFLDRTYEQYF.

This clonotype was found a few times. The rearrangement uses TRBV10-3 and TRBJ2-2; 8 bases match TRBD1. Losses at the gene ends were 5 bases for V and 5 bases for J; bases not matched to a gene: 1. From germline, CDR1 is ENHRY and CDR2 SYGVKD. CDR3 size: 13 residues. As DNA, the CDR3 is TGTGCCATCAGTAGGACAGGGACCGGGGAGCTGTTTTTT. Encoded protein: CAISRTGTGELFF.

The chain combines TRBV6-5 with TRBJ2-2; weak D call: TRBD2 (6 bases). The CDR3 covers 15 residues. V lost 2 bases and J 6 bases, leaving 13 bases between the germline ends. Germline values: CDR1 MNHEY, CDR2 SVGAGI. This CDR3 is CASSYRPTGAGELFF. CDR3 in DNA: TGTGCCAGCAGTTACCGGCCTACGGGGGCCGGGGAGCTGTTTTTT.

The chain recombines TRBV29-1 with TRBJ2-5, with 9 positions matching TRBD1. The germline V gene encodes CDR1 SQVTM and CDR2 ANQGSEA. V dropped 4 bases and J dropped 4; count of bases not matched to a gene: 4. The CDR3 is 13 residues long. CDR3 nucleotides: TGCAGCGTTGTAGACAGGGGGAGAGAGACCCAGTACTTC. It codes for CSVVDRGRETQYF.

The chain recombines TRBV19 with TRBJ1-5; D perhaps matches TRBD1 (5 bases). Germline CDR1 reads LNHDA; CDR2 reads SQIVND (reference sequence). The CDR3 length is 13 residues. V was shortened by 5 bases and J by 7 bases, with 12 bases between the two germline ends. The CDR3 sequence: CASSQGFGQPQHF. In nucleotides, the CDR3 is TGTGCCAGTAGTCAGGGCTTCGGCCAGCCCCAGCATTTT.

The rearrangement links TRBV27 to TRBJ1-1; D remains ambiguous. The CDR3 has 14 residues. The germline V gene encodes CDR1 MNHEY and CDR2 SMNVEV (reference sequence). V shed 4 bases and J shed 1 base, with 10 bases lying between them. The CDR3 nucleotides are TGTGCCAGCAGTTATGGGGTGACGAACACTGAAGCTTTCTTT. Encoded protein: CASSYGVTNTEAFF.

This clonotype was observed a single time. This rearrangement joins TRBV19 to TRBJ1-4, with D tentatively TRBD1 (6 bases). Trimming removed 6 bases at V and 0 bases at J, with 20 bases between. The CDR3 spans 18 residues. Germline V gene lookup returns CDR1 LNHDA and CDR2 SQIVND (reference sequence). CDR3 in DNA: TGTGCCAGTAGCCCCTCTCCGGGACACCTTGCAACTAATGAAAAACTGTTTTTT. It specifies CASSPSPGHLATNEKLFF.

The chain joins TRBV29-1 to TRBJ2-2, with TRBD2 as a possible D gene (6 bases). Germline values: CDR1 SQVTM, CDR2 ANQGSEA. The CDR3 is 13 amino acids. V was cut by 8 bases and J by 0 bases, with 10 bases left in between. The CDR3 reads CSTGVSNTGELFF. The CDR3 bases are TGCAGCACGGGGGTGTCGAACACCGGGGAGCTGTTTTTT.

This clonotype was found a few times. This chain's CDR3 is CASSHPPPGSYNEQFF. Here the CDR3 DNA reads TGTGCCAGCAGCCACCCCCCGCCGGGCTCCTACAATGAGCAGTTCTTC. V usage is TRBV14 and J usage is TRBJ2-1; D is unresolved. In germline, CDR1 is SGHDN, CDR2 FVKESK. Trimming took off 3 bases at V and 0 bases at J, with 12 bases between the two ends. The CDR3 extends over 16 amino acids. Combining the CDR3 with reference TRBV14 and TRBJ2-1 gives the whole variable domain EAGVTQFPSHSVIEKGQTVTLRCDPISGHDNLYWYRRVMGKEIKFLLHFVKESKQDESGMPNNRFLAERTGGTYSTLKVQPAELEDSGVYFCASSHPPPGSYNEQFFGPGTRLTVL.